The 5 T cell receptor beta chains reported below all come from one sample, sequenced in a study of blood T cell repertoires in COVID-19. Data came from immunoSEQ multiplex PCR; TCRdb stores just in-frame clones and leaves some out. The table records hundreds of thousands of clones, about 88% of them present only once. The specimen was PBMCs or T cells enriched from blood (not recorded which). All receptors derive from a woman aged 40 to 49 who had recovered from COVID-19.

The chain recombines TRBV28 with TRBJ2-1, with 11 bases that match TRBD1. CDR1 and CDR2 from the germline V gene are MDHEN and SYDVKM. V was pared by 2 bases and J by 4 bases, with 4 bases of the junction left unmatched. The CDR3 has 16 amino acids. CDR3 loop: CASSLPGTGGYNEQFF. The CDR3 nucleotides read TGTGCCAGCAGTTTACCAGGGACAGGGGGATACAATGAGCAGTTCTTC.

The chain has TRBV6-2 or TRBV6-3 and TRBJ1-4; the D is unclear. Germline V CDR1 and CDR2: MNHEY, SVGEGT. This CDR3 spans 14 amino acids. V dropped 5 bases and J dropped 10 bases, with 17 bases sitting between them. The CDR3, as DNA: TGTGCCAGCAGTGCCGGGTACCTTAAAGGAAAACTGTTTTTT. Amino acids: CASSAGYLKGKLFF.

This clone was counted a few times. This chain connects TRBV10-3 to TRBJ2-7; no clear D gene. V was shortened by 2 bases and J by 9 bases, with 8 bases between the two germline ends. Germline lookup yields CDR1 ENHRY and CDR2 SYGVKD. The CDR3 covers 11 residues. CDR3 loop: CAISEDTRQYF. In nucleotides, the CDR3 is TGTGCCATCAGTGAGGACACCAGGCAGTACTTC.

This chain connects TRBV7-8 to TRBJ2-1, with 8 bases aligning to TRBD2. Trimming cost V 3 bases and J 4 bases; bases outside gene matches: 2. Germline assignment: CDR1 SGHVS and CDR2 FQNEAQ. This CDR3 spans 14 amino acids. The CDR3 sequence: CASSFVAGYNEQFF. The CDR3 DNA reads TGTGCCAGCAGCTTTGTAGCGGGATACAATGAGCAGTTCTTC.

This clone came up once. The chain links TRBV7-2 to TRBJ1-1; TRBD1 aligns across 9 bases. CDR1 and CDR2 from the germline V gene are SGHTA and FQGNSA. After removal of 5 bases from V and 1 base from J, the junction contained 8 bases not matched to a gene. CDR3 length: 16 amino acids. The CDR3 sequence: CASSPFATGGNTEAFF. The CDR3 nucleotides read TGTGCCAGCAGCCCGTTCGCGACAGGGGGGAACACTGAAGCTTTCTTT. The variable domain in full, with the rest retrieved from reference TRBV7-2 and TRBJ1-1, is GAGVSQSPSNKVTEKGKDVELRCDPISGHTALYWYRQSLGQGLEFLIYFQGNSAPDKSGLPSDRFSAERTGGSVSTLTIQRTQQEDSAVYLCASSPFATGGNTEAFFGQGTRLTVV.